Listed below are T cell receptor beta chains from one sample, sequenced in a study of vaccination and CD4 T cells after COVID-19. Their specific antigens are unknown. One entry per CDR3 protein results from TCRdb running MiXCR on the PCR reads. The sample has 20,000 to 25,000 distinct CDR3 sequences, 40% to 45% seen once. Sequenced input: CD4+ T cells from blood, cultured in vitro. These TCRs come from a human donor who had recovered from COVID-19. CDR3s include the opening cysteine and the closing phenylalanine or tryptophan. The D gene is left open where the match is weak. Size tells how often a clone was seen (once, few, many) or the class of an expanded clone, and some rows leave it out.

v_call	j_call	d_call	clone_size	cdr3_aa	cdr3_nt
TRBV20-1	TRBJ1-1	NA	NA	CSARDHGGSEEAFF	TGCAGTGCTAGGGACCACGGGGGGTCTGAAGAAGCTTTCTTT
TRBV12-5	TRBJ2-3	NA	once	CASGLRNTQYF	TGTGCTAGTGGTTTGCGGAATACGCAGTATTTT
TRBV7-9	TRBJ1-5	TRBD1	few	CASSPLGGTGNQPQHF	TGTGCCAGCAGCCCTTTAGGAGGGACAGGCAATCAGCCCCAGCATTTT
TRBV6-1	TRBJ2-7	NA	NA	CASSEAGDNSYEQYF	TGTGCCAGCAGTGAAGCGGGGGACAACTCCTACGAGCAGTACTTC
TRBV12-3/TRBV12-4	TRBJ2-3	TRBD2	NA	CASSRRGRGLWTSGSDTQYF	TGTGCCAGCAGTCGCCGAGGGAGGGGGTTGTGGACTAGCGGGTCAGATACGCAGTATTTT
TRBV10-3	TRBJ1-4	TRBD1	NA	CAISSGTGWTNEKLFF	TGTGCCATCAGCTCCGGGACAGGTTGGACTAATGAAAAACTGTTTTTT
TRBV20-1	TRBJ1-2	NA	NA	CSARVGARAAYGYTF	TGCAGTGCTAGGGTCGGGGCCAGGGCGGCCTATGGCTACACCTTC
TRBV15	TRBJ2-1	TRBD2	NA	CATSRTGTSSDEQFF	TGTGCCACCAGCAGGACCGGGACTAGCAGCGATGAGCAGTTCTTC
TRBV20-1	TRBJ2-7	NA	few	CSARDGEVDYEQYF	TGCAGTGCTAGAGATGGGGAGGTAGACTACGAGCAGTACTTC
TRBV2	TRBJ1-3	NA	NA	CASSGQSGSGNTIYF	TGTGCCAGCAGTGGCCAGAGCGGATCTGGAAACACCATATATTTT
TRBV7-9	TRBJ1-1	NA	NA	CASSPLDSWNTEAFF	TGTGCCAGCAGCCCCCTTGACAGCTGGAACACTGAAGCTTTCTTT
TRBV5-1	TRBJ2-5	TRBD2	NA	CASSRASGAEETQYF	TGCGCCAGCAGTAGGGCTAGCGGGGCAGAAGAGACCCAGTACTTC
TRBV20-1	TRBJ2-3	TRBD2	NA	CSASIAGGTDTQYF	TGCAGTGCTAGTATAGCGGGAGGTACAGATACGCAGTATTTT
TRBV7-2	TRBJ1-6	NA	few	CASSFGFENSPLHF	TGTGCCAGCAGCTTCGGGTTCGAGAATTCACCCCTCCACTTT
TRBV27	TRBJ1-5	TRBD1	NA	CASSLGSTGGLNQPQHF	TGTGCCAGCAGTTTAGGGTCGACAGGGGGCCTCAATCAGCCCCAGCATTTT
TRBV6-5	TRBJ1-2	NA	NA	CASSYERVLEYGYTF	TGTGCCAGCAGTTACGAGAGGGTTCTGGAATATGGCTACACCTTC
TRBV12-3/TRBV12-4	TRBJ1-2	TRBD1	once	CASRGQDGGYTF	TGTGCCAGCCGCGGACAGGATGGGGGCTACACCTTC
TRBV7-8	TRBJ2-1	TRBD2	few	CASSSLTSGLYNEQFF	TGTGCCAGCAGCTCGTTGACTAGCGGGTTATACAATGAGCAGTTCTTC
TRBV27	TRBJ1-2	TRBD1	NA	CASSDGTGVSGYTF	TGTGCCAGCAGTGACGGGACAGGGGTCTCTGGCTACACCTTC
TRBV6-2/TRBV6-3	TRBJ2-5	NA	once	CASSLTGTLEETQYF	TGTGCCAGCAGTCTGACCGGGACACTAGAAGAGACCCAGTACTTC
TRBV7-8	TRBJ2-7	NA	NA	CASSLAAPGPYEQYF	TGTGCCAGCAGCTTAGCCGCCCCGGGTCCCTACGAGCAGTACTTC
TRBV2	TRBJ1-6	NA	NA	CASSVILAPLHF	TGTGCCAGCAGTGTGATCTTAGCACCCCTCCACTTT
TRBV19	TRBJ1-6	TRBD1	medium-sized	CASSMKQGAYSPLHF	TGTGCCAGTAGTATGAAGCAGGGGGCTTATTCACCCCTCCACTTT
TRBV20-1	TRBJ2-7	TRBD1	NA	CSAPAGGPRYEQYF	TGCAGTGCTCCTGCAGGGGGCCCACGCTACGAGCAGTACTTC
TRBV6-5	TRBJ2-7	TRBD2	NA	CASSYTAGGNYEQYF	TGTGCCAGCAGTTATACAGCGGGAGGAAACTACGAGCAGTACTTC
TRBV12-3/TRBV12-4	TRBJ1-6	NA	NA	CASSLGGSPLHF	TGTGCCAGCAGTTTAGGTGGTTCACCCCTCCACTTT
TRBV7-8	TRBJ2-3	NA	once	CASSLVRRNTEAFFGQGDTQYF	NA
TRBV20-1	TRBJ1-6	NA	NA	CSARTPISYNSPLHF	TGCAGTGCTAGGACACCGATCTCCTATAATTCACCCCTCCACTTT
TRBV20-1	TRBJ2-2	TRBD1	NA	CSARGQGRPNTGELFF	TGCAGTGCTAGGGGACAGGGGAGACCGAACACCGGGGAGCTGTTTTTT
TRBV20-1	TRBJ2-7	TRBD1	NA	CSTALWTGVSYEQYF	TGCAGTACTGCTCTCTGGACAGGGGTTTCCTACGAGCAGTACTTC
TRBV11-2	TRBJ2-3	TRBD1	NA	CASSNMDRGLPDTQYF	TGTGCCAGCAGCAATATGGACAGGGGACTCCCAGATACGCAGTATTTT
TRBV25-1	TRBJ2-7	TRBD1	NA	CASAQSYGDRAYEQYF	TGTGCCAGCGCTCAAAGTTATGGGGACAGGGCGTACGAGCAGTACTTC
TRBV12-3/TRBV12-4	TRBJ1-1	NA	few	CASSPGWGTEAFF	TGTGCCAGCAGCCCAGGATGGGGCACTGAAGCTTTCTTT
TRBV24-1	TRBJ2-3	TRBD2	once	CATSDFPSGGSDTQYF	TGTGCCACCAGTGATTTTCCTAGCGGGGGATCAGATACGCAGTATTTT
TRBV6-1	TRBJ1-2	NA	few	CASSQLSGAYGYTF	TGTGCCAGCAGTCAACTTTCAGGGGCCTATGGCTACACCTTC
TRBV6-5	TRBJ1-5	TRBD1	NA	CASSLPRQGYSNQPQHF	TGTGCCAGCAGTTTACCGAGACAGGGGTATAGCAATCAGCCCCAGCATTTT
TRBV6-1	TRBJ1-2	NA	NA	CASMPGKIYGYTF	TGTGCCAGCATGCCAGGGAAGATTTATGGCTACACCTTC
TRBV5-1	TRBJ2-1	TRBD1	NA	CASERQGSSYNEQFF	TGCGCCAGTGAGAGACAGGGAAGCTCCTACAATGAGCAGTTCTTC
TRBV5-1	TRBJ1-3	TRBD1	NA	CASSRQGLDGNTIYF	TGCGCCAGCAGCCGACAGGGATTGGACGGAAACACCATATATTTT
TRBV7-2	TRBJ2-7	TRBD2	NA	CASSLMGTSSYEQYF	TGTGCCAGCAGCTTAATGGGGACTAGCTCCTACGAGCAGTACTTC
TRBV7-9	TRBJ1-2	NA	few	CASSLAQTVGGYTF	TGTGCCAGCAGCTTAGCGCAAACAGTTGGAGGCTACACCTTC
TRBV20-1	TRBJ2-7	TRBD2	NA	CSTPSGPYEQYF	TGCAGTACACCTAGCGGGCCCTACGAGCAGTACTTC